This TCR beta chain derives from a study of shared clonotypes between healthy human individuals. For the study at large: Per donor, three plates held CD4 naive cells, three held CD4 memory, two held CD8 naive and one held CD8 memory. Study-level points and caveats: Rarefaction analysis demonstrated incomplete sorted-subset sequencing notwithstanding large depth.

Comments on this clone: The antigen is unknown.

CDR3 length: 15 residues. CDR1 and CDR2 (germline): MNHNS, SASEGT. Germline trimming cut 7 bases from V and 3 bases from J; bases unmatched to any gene: 6. Naive CD8 cells lacked CD45RO, underwent positive selection for CCR7 and left out terminally differentiated effector memory CD45RA+ cells. TCRdb's table, derived via immunoSEQ multiplex PCR, lists solely in-frame clones and lacks some. In the table there are around 2,000,000 clones, approximately 94% of which are singletons. Sequencing input: naive CD8+ T cells sorted from blood. The chain recombines TRBV6-1 with TRBJ1-5; 10 bases match TRBD1. This TCR was sampled from a man younger than 35 in good health. CDR3 in amino acids: CASNSGQGSNQPQHF. CDR3 nucleotides: TGTGCCAGCAACTCGGGACAGGGGTCCAATCAGCCCCAGCATTTT.